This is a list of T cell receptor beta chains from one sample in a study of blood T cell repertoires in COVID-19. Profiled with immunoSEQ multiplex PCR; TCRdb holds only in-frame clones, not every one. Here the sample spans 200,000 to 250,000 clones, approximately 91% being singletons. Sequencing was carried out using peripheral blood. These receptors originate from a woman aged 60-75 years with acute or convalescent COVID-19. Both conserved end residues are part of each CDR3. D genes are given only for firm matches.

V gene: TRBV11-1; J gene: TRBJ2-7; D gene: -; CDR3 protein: CASSISRVDYEQYF
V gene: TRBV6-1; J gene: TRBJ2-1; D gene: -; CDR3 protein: CASSERFFVYNEQFF
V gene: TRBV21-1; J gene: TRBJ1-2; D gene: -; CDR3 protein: CASSLPGGTKCYGYTF
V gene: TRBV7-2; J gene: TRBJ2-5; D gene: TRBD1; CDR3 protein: CASSLESRQGSRAQYF
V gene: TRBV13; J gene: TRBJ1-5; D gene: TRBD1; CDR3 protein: CASSLGLDRDDQPQHF
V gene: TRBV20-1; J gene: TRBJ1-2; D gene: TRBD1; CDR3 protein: CSASKDRVDYGYTF
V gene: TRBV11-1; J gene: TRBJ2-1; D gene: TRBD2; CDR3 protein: CASSWTSGRINEQFF
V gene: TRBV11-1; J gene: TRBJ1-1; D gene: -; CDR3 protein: CASRARGGHLNTEAFF
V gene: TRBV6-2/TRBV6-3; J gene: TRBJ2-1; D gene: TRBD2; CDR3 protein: CASSYSLLAGGGYNEQFF
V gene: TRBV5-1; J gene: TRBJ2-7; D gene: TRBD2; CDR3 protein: CASSRGLAGYDSYEQYF
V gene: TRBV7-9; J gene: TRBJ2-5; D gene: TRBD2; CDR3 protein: CASSFSGGAAETQYF
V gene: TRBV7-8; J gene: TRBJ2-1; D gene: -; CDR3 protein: CASSFLAEPSYNEQFF
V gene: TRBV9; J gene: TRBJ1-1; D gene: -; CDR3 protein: CASSPTGVLNTEAFF
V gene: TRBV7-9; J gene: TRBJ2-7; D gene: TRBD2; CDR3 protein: CASSPWTSGGLSYEQYF
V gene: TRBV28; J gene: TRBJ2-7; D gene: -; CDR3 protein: CASSFGPTYEQYF
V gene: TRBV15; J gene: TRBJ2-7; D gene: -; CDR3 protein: CATSRDLGSSYEQYF
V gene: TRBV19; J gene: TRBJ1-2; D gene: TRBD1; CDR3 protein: CASSIDRNRGYGYTF
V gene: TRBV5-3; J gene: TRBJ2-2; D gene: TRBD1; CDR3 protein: CARSLPTGSTGELFF
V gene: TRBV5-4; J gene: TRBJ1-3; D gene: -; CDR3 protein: CASSAGTGNTIYF
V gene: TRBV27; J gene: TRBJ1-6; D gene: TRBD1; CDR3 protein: CASTLTGYSSPLHF
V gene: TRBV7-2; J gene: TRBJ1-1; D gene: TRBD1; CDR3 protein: CASSLIGGRRPMNTEAFF
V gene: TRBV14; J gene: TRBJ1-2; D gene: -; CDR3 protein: CASSQVQGSPIYGYTF
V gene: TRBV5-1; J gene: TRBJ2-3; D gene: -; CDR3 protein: CASRGRVLGDTQYF
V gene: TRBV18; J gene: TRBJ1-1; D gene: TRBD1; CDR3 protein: CASSPTMDRGSNTEAFF
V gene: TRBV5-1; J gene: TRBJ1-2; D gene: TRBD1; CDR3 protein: CASSLGQGYYGYTF
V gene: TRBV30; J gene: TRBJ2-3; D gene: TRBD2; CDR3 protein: CAWSSLAADTQYF
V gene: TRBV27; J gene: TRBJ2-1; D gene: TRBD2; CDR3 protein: CASRRGTSGSGSYNEQFF
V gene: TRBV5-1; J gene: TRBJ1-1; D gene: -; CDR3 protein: CASSLLSGVTEAFF
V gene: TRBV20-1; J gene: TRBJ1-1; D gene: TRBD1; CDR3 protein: CSASLTGGIEAFF
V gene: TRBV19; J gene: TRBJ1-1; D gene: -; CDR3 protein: CASSIYRVETEAFF
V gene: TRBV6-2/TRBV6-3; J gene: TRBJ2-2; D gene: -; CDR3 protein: CASSYRRQGRWDTGELFF
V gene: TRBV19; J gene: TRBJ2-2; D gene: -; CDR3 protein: CASSIGGVTGELFF
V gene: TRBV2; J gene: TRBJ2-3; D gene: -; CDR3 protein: CASSDPSSSLDTQYF